The text below deals with one TCR beta chain. Its target is not known. TCRdb independently ran MiXCR on the reads; one entry per CDR3 protein. Of some 310,000 distinct CDR3 sequences listed, just under 25% are singletons. Per the germline V gene, CDR1 is SGHNT and CDR2 is YYREEE (reference sequence). Between the trimmed V and J ends, which lost 4 bases and 6 bases, there was a span of 14 bases. CDR3 length: 14 amino acids. These data are taken from a study of T cell repertoires in cytomegalovirus infection. About the research overall: CMV epitopes used comprised recently identified HLA-C-restricted ones and well-studied HLA-B-restricted ones. Both a matching HLA type and CMV infection were indicated by public TCR beta signatures.

Study-wide findings and caveats: Summed public TCR beta family frequency identified CMV carriers bearing the relevant HLA. HLA-C-restricted TCR beta clonotypes specific for CMV led the ex vivo response.

Sequenced here: cultured PBMCs, sampled from culture after CMV antigen stimulation. This TCR was recovered from a human donor in good health (CMV status not recorded). Some clones in this sample may be carry-over from other donors' samples. The chain carries TRBV5-4 and TRBJ2-1; D is undetermined. DNA of the CDR3: TGTGCCAGCAGCGCCCCCGGGCGTGGCAATGAGCAGTTCTTC. Amino acid sequence: CASSAPGRGNEQFF.